The TCR beta chain described here comes from a study of somatic mutations in cytotoxic T cells in rheumatoid arthritis. For the study at large: In some cases, T-cell populations stained with V beta antibodies were flow-sorted at nearly 100% purity, and these included V beta1+ cells sequenced for TCRB.

The germline gives CDR1 SGHAT, CDR2 FQNNGV. J lost 1 base, V lost 0 bases, and 8 bases had no gene match. The CDR3 runs to 17 residues. Study-wide points: Comparison of CD8+ T-cell clonality between rheumatoid arthritis patients and age-matched healthy controls yielded no significant difference.

A note on this clone: Its antigen is not identified.

Repertoires were generated with immunoSEQ multiplex PCR, while TCRdb's copy carries only in-frame clones and drops some. The sample lists 15,000 to 20,000 clones, over 60% occurring once. Flow cytometry was used to check the purity of CD4+ and CD8+ cells, which had been isolated by positive magnetic bead selection. The receptor was isolated from an adult with rheumatoid arthritis. Sequencing used CD8+ T cells sorted from blood. V is TRBV11-2 and J is TRBJ2-7, with 8 nucleotides matching TRBD2. The CDR3 nucleotides are TGTGCCAGCAGCTTAGAATATTCGGGGGGGCCTTCCTACGAGCAGTACTTC. As protein: CASSLEYSGGPSYEQYF.